This entry features one TCR beta chain sequence. This sample was taken from a study of Graves' ophthalmopathy and Graves' hyperthyroidism. About the study: Stable hyperthyroidism meant no ophthalmopathy within 18 months of follow-up.

Germline loops: CDR1 LNHNV, CDR2 YYDKDF (reference sequence). The V and J ends lost 3 bases and 1 base respectively, with 12 bases between them. CDR3 length: 15 residues. Investigators amplified TCR beta CDR3 regions from RNA transcripts. An initial RT-PCR round employing HTBI primers preceded a second-round multiplex PCR. TCRdb used MiXCR to reprocess the multiplex PCR reads, holding one entry per CDR3 protein. The sample lists over a million distinct CDR3 sequences; about two fifths were seen once. The sequenced sample was peripheral blood or thyroid tissue (not recorded which). This sequence was found in an adult man with Graves' hyperthyroidism. The chain combines TRBV15 with TRBJ1-1; tentatively, D is TRBD1 (5 bases). The DNA of the CDR3 is TGTGCCACCAGCAGCCTAAGACAGAGGAACACTGAAGCTTTCTTT. As protein: CATSSLRQRNTEAFF.